Listed below are T cell receptor beta chains from one sample, sequenced in a study of cytomegalovirus exposure and HLA in healthy donors. Libraries were prepared by immunoSEQ multiplex PCR; TCRdb keeps only in-frame clonotypes and omits some of them. Of some 120,000 clones listed, 9.5% are singletons. The sequenced sample was PBMCs. Source of these receptors: a man aged 30-40 years in good health and CMV-seronegative. The CDR3 runs from the conserved cysteine through the conserved F or W. Fields, in order: V gene, clone size, D gene, J gene, CDR3 DNA, CDR3 protein. The D gene is left open where the match is weak. The size entry is marked missing in some rows and otherwise reads once, few, many or a size class.

TRBV29-1	.	TRBD1	TRBJ1-1	TGCAGCGTTGGGACAGGGGGCAGGGGGAACACTGAAGCTTTCTTT	CSVGTGGRGNTEAFF
TRBV18	.	TRBD1	TRBJ2-7	TGTGCCAGCTCACTCGGGACAGCCGCCTACGAGCAGTACTTC	CASSLGTAAYEQYF
TRBV9	few	.	TRBJ2-7	TGTGCCAGCAGCGTAGGTTCAGGTTCCTACGAGCAGTACTTC	CASSVGSGSYEQYF
TRBV9	few	.	TRBJ1-2	TGTGCCAGCAGCGTAGACACAGGGCGGAGTAACTATGGCTACACCTTC	CASSVDTGRSNYGYTF
TRBV9	few	.	TRBJ1-6	TGTGCCAGCAGCGTAGAGGGGCAGGCTAATTCACCCCTCCACTTT	CASSVEGQANSPLHF
TRBV18	.	TRBD2	TRBJ2-3	TGTGCCAGCTCACCGACGGGACTACCAGATACGCAGTATTTT	CASSPTGLPDTQYF
TRBV5-3	few	TRBD1	TRBJ1-2	TGTGCCAGAAAGGGACAGAACTATGGCTACACCTTC	CARKGQNYGYTF
TRBV19	.	TRBD1	TRBJ2-2	TGTGCCAGTAGTACCGAAAGAGGGACAGGGAGCACCGGGGAGCTGTTTTTT	CASSTERGTGSTGELFF
TRBV7-8	.	TRBD1	TRBJ1-1	TGTGCCAGCAGCTTAGTTGACAGGGGATACACTGAAGCTTTCTTT	CASSLVDRGYTEAFF
TRBV9	few	TRBD2	TRBJ2-3	TGTGCCTCCCGACTAGCGGGAGAGTCAGATACGCAGTATTTT	CASRLAGESDTQYF
TRBV18	.	.	TRBJ1-1	TGTGCCAGCTCACTTTCGGTGAACACTGAAGCTTTCTTT	CASSLSVNTEAFF
TRBV6-5	.	TRBD1	TRBJ1-6	TGTGCCAGCAGCAACAGGGGCGCAAATTCACCCCTCCACTTT	CASSNRGANSPLHF
TRBV7-2	few	.	TRBJ2-7	TGTGCCAGCAGAGAAGACAGCTACGAGCAGTACTTC	CASREDSYEQYF
TRBV28	few	TRBD1	TRBJ1-5	TGTGCCAGCAGTTTAGGTCATAGGACAGGGGGCATCAATCAGCCCCAGCATTTT	CASSLGHRTGGINQPQHF
TRBV6-5	few	.	TRBJ2-7	TGTGCCAGTGGACACTACGAGCAGTACTTC	CASGHYEQYF
TRBV2	few	TRBD1	TRBJ1-4	TGTGCCAGCAGTGGGTGGGGACAGCGTAATGAAAAACTGTTTTTT	CASSGWGQRNEKLFF
TRBV30	.	TRBD1	TRBJ2-2	TGTGCCTGGAGTTGGACAGGGGACACCGGGGAGCTGTTTTTT	CAWSWTGDTGELFF
TRBV13	many	TRBD1	TRBJ1-1	TGTGCCAGCAGCCCCGGACAGGGGAGGAACACTGAAGCTTTCTTT	CASSPGQGRNTEAFF
TRBV29-1	.	.	TRBJ1-1	TGCAGCGTATTCTGGTCGAGTATGAACACTGAAGCTTTCTTT	CSVFWSSMNTEAFF
TRBV6-6	few	TRBD2	TRBJ2-3	TGTGCCAGCAGTTACTCAGCGGGAGGCAGGGATACGCAGTATTTT	CASSYSAGGRDTQYF
TRBV18	.	.	TRBJ2-7	TGTGCCAGCTCACTTTCAATTTACGAGCAGTACTTC	CASSLSIYEQYF
TRBV7-9	few	.	TRBJ1-3	TGTGCCAGCAGCTTAGCAGGCAGGGATTCTGGAAACACCATATATTTT	CASSLAGRDSGNTIYF
TRBV7-9	.	.	TRBJ1-1	TGTGCCAGCAGCTTAGACAGATCAAACACTGAAGCTTTCTTT	CASSLDRSNTEAFF
TRBV30	.	TRBD2	TRBJ2-3	TGTGCCTGGCTTTTAACAGCGGGGGGACGCACAGATACGCAGTATTTT	CAWLLTAGGRTDTQYF
TRBV4-3	.	.	TRBJ2-7	TGCGCCAGCAGTCCTACAGTGGGCGGGGGCCCCTACGAGCAGTACTTC	CASSPTVGGGPYEQYF
TRBV30	few	.	TRBJ1-3	TGTGCCTGGGGGCTTTCTGGAAACACCATATATTTT	CAWGLSGNTIYF
TRBV14	.	TRBD2	TRBJ2-1	TGTGCCAGCAGCCAAGCTGAATTTAGGCTAGCGGGAGGGGGAAATGAGCAGTTCTTC	CASSQAEFRLAGGGNEQFF
TRBV19	.	TRBD2	TRBJ2-5	TGTGCCAGTAGTATAGGTGGACTAGCGGGGCGAGAGACCCAGTACTTC	CASSIGGLAGRETQYF
TRBV7-2	few	.	TRBJ1-1	TGTGCCAGCAGCTTTGGGAGGAACACTGAAGCTTTCTTT	CASSFGRNTEAFF
TRBV14	few	.	TRBJ2-3	TGTGCCAGCAGCCAAGATTTTCTAGCTAGCACAGATACGCAGTATTTT	CASSQDFLASTDTQYF
TRBV5-4	.	.	TRBJ2-6	TGTGCCAGCAGCCCATTGCCGGGAGGGGCCAACGTCCTGACTTTC	CASSPLPGGANVLTF
TRBV10-3	.	.	TRBJ2-7	TGTGCCATCAGTGAACAGGTCGGCGAGCAGTACTTC	CAISEQVGEQYF
TRBV30	few	TRBD1	TRBJ2-3	TGTGCCTGGAGTGTAGGGGCAGGGGGTTTGGTTACGCAGTATTTT	CAWSVGAGGLVTQYF
TRBV9	few	TRBD2	TRBJ2-6	TGTGCCAGCAGCGACATCGTAGGTGGGGGAGGGTACTCTGGGGCCAACGTCCTGACTTTC	CASSDIVGGGGYSGANVLTF
TRBV6-1	.	TRBD1	TRBJ1-3	TGTGCCAGCAGGCGCCAGGGGGCGGCGGGAAACACCATATATTTT	CASRRQGAAGNTIYF
TRBV7-9	.	TRBD2	TRBJ2-7	TGTGCCAGCAGCCCCCGGGGGGTCCCGTACGAGCAGTACTTC	CASSPRGVPYEQYF
TRBV10-2	few	.	TRBJ2-5	TGCGCCAGCAGTGAACCGAAGGGGGACCGTGACCGGGAGACCCAGTACTTC	CASSEPKGDRDRETQYF
TRBV2	few	.	TRBJ2-3	TGTGCCAGCAGCGACAGGTCCACAGATACGCAGTATTTT	CASSDRSTDTQYF
TRBV11-2	.	TRBD1	TRBJ2-7	TGTGCCAGCAGCCTAGGCGGGACAGGGCGCTCGGGGCAGTACTTC	CASSLGGTGRSGQYF
TRBV28	few	.	TRBJ1-2	TGTGCCAGCAGTTTGGGTAGGAGGGCCGCTGGTGGCTACACCTTC	CASSLGRRAAGGYTF
TRBV4-3	few	.	TRBJ2-7	TGCGCCAGCAGCCAAGATGAAGGGGTCGAGCAGTACTTC	CASSQDEGVEQYF
TRBV28	few	TRBD1	TRBJ1-2	TGTGCCAGCAGTTTACTGCAGGGGGCGAAGGGCTACACCTTC	CASSLLQGAKGYTF
TRBV11-2	.	.	TRBJ2-3	TGTGCCAGCACCGCGGGGCACAGCACAGATACGCAGTATTTT	CASTAGHSTDTQYF
TRBV27	.	TRBD1	TRBJ1-1	TGTGCCAGCAGTCCATGGACAGGCCGGAATGAAGCTTTCTTT	CASSPWTGRNEAFF
TRBV28	few	TRBD1	TRBJ2-7	TGTGCCAGCAGCTCCGGGACAGGGATCTACGAGCAGTACTTC	CASSSGTGIYEQYF